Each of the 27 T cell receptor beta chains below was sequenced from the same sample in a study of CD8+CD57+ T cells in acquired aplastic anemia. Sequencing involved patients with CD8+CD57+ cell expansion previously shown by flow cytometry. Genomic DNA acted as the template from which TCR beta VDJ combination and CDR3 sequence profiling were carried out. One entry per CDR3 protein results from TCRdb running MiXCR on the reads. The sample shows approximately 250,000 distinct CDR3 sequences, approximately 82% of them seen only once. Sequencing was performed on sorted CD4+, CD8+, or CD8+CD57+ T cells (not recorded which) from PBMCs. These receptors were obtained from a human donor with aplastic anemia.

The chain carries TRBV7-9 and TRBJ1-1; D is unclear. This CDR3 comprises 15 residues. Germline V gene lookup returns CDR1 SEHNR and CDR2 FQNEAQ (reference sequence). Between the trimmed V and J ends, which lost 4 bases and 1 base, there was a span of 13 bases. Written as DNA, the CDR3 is TGTGCCAGCAGCTCTAGACTAGCGGGGAACACTGAAGCTTTCTTT. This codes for CASSSRLAGNTEAFF.

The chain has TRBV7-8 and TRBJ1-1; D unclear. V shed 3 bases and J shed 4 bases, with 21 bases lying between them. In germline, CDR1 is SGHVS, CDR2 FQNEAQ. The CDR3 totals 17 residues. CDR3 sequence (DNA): TGTGCCAGCAGCTTTCGTTCGGCCGCCCAAGCGAGCACTGAAGCTTTCTTT. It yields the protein CASSFRSAAQASTEAFF. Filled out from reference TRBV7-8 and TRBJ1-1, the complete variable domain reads GAGVSQSPRYKVAKRGQDVALRCDPISGHVSLFWYQQALGQGPEFLTYFQNEAQLDKSGLPSDRFFAERPEGSVSTLKIQRTQQEDSAVYLCASSFRSAAQASTEAFFGQGTRLTVV.

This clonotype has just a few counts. CDR3 sequence: CASSIVSGGNQPQHF. CDR3 nucleotide sequence: TGTGCCAGTAGTATAGTTTCCGGGGGCAATCAGCCCCAGCATTTT. J is TRBJ1-5 and V is TRBV19; D gene uncertain. CDR3 length equals 15 residues. With 1 base removed from V and 2 bases from J, the gap between germline ends came to 9 bases. Germline V gene data show CDR1 as LNHDA and CDR2 as SQIVND (reference sequence).

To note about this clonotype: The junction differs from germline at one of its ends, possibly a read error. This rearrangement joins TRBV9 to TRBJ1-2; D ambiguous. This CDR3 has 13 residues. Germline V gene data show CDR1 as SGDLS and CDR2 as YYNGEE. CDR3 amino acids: CASSEGSAAQYTF. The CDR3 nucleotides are TGCGCCAGCAGCGAAGGGTCAGCTGCGCAGTACACCTTC. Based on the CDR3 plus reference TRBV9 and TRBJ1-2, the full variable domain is DSGVTQTPKHLITATGQRVTLRCSPRSGDLSVYWYQQSLDQGLQFLIQYYNGEERAKGNILERFSAQQFPDLHSELNLSSLELGDSALYFCASSEGSAAQYTFGSGTRLTVV.

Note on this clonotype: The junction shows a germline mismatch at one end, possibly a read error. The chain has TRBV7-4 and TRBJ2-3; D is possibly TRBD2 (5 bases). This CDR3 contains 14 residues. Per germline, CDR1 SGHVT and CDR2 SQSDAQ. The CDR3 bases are TGTGCCAGCAGCGGAGGAGGCAGTTCGAAGACGCAGTACTTT. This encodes CASSGGGSSKTQYF. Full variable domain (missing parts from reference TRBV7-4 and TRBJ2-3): GAGVSQSPRYKVAKRGRDVALRCDSISGHVTLYWYRQTLGQGSEVLTYSQSDAQRDKSGRPSGRFSAERPERSVSTLKIQRTEQGDSAVYLCASSGGGSSKTQYFGPGTRLTVL.

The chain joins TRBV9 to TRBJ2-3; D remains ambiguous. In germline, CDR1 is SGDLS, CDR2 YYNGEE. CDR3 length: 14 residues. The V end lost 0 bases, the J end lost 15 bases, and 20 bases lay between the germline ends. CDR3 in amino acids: CASSVASDPDTFYF. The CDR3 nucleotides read TGTGCCAGCAGCGTAGCGTCCGATCCCGATACGTTTTATTTT.

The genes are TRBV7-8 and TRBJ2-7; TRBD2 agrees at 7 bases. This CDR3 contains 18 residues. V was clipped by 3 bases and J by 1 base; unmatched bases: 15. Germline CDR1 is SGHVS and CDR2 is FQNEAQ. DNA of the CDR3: TGTGCCAGCAGCTTTCCGCCAGACGGGACTACCCTTTCCTACGAGCAGTACGTC. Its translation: CASSFPPDGTTLSYEQYV.

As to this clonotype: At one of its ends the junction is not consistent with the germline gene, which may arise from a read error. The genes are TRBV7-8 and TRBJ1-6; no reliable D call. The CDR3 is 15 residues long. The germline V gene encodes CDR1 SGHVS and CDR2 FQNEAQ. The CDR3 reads CASSLAADPNSNHHF. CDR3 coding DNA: TGTGCCAGCAGCCTAGCGGCCGACCCTAATAGCAATCACCACTTT.

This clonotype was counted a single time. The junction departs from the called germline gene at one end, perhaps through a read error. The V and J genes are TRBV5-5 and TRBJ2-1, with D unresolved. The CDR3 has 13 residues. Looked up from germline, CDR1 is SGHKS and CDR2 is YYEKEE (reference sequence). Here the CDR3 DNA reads TGCGCCAGCAGCCAAGGCCTTATCCATGAGCAGTTCTTC. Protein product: CASSQGLIHEQFF.

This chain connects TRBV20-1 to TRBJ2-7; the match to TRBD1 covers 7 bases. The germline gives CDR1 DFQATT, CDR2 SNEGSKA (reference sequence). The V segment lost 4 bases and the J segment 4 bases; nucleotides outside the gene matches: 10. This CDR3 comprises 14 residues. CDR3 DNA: TGCAGTGCTAAAGAGGGACAGTTCTTTTACGAGCAGTACTTC. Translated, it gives CSAKEGQFFYEQYF.

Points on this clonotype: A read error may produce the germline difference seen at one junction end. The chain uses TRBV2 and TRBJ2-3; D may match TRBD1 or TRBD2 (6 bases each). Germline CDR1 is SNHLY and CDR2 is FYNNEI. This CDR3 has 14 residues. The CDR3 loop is CASSVGGGPDQLYF. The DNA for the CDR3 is TGTGCCAGCAGTGTAGGGGGAGGCCCCGATCAGCTGTACTTT.

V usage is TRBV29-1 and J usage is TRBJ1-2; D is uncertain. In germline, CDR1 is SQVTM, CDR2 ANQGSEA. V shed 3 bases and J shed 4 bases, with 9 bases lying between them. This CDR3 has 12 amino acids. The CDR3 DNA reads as TGCAGCGTTGATACAATAGGCTATGGCTACACCTTC. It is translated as CSVDTIGYGYTF.

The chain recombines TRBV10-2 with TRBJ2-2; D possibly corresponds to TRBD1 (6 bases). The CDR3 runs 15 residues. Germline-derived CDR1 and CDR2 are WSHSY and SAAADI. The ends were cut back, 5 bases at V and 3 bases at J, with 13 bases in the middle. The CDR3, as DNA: TGCGCCAGCAGTAATACAGGGAGTTACACCGGGGAGCTGTTTTTT. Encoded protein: CASSNTGSYTGELFF.

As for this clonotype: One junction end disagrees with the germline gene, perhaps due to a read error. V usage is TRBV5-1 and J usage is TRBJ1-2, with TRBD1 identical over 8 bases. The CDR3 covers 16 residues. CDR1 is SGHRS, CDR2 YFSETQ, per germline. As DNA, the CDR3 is TGTGCCAGCAGCAGGGGGAGGGACAGGCTCGTATATGGCTACACCTTC. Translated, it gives CASSRGRDRLVYGYTF. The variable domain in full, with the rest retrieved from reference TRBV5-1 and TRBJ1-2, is KAGVTQTPRYLIKTRGQQVTLSCSPISGHRSVSWYQQTPGQGLQFLFEYFSETQRNKGNFPGRFSGRQFSNSRSEMNVSTLELGDSALYLCASSRGRDRLVYGYTFGSGTRLTVV.

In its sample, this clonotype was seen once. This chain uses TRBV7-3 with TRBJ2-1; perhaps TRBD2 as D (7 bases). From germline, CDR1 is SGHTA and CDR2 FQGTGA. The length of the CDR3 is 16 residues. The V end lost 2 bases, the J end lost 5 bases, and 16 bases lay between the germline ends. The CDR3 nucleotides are TGTGCCAGCAGCTTACATGGCGGGGGCCAGAACAATGAGCAGTTCTTC. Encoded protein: CASSLHGGGQNNEQFF.

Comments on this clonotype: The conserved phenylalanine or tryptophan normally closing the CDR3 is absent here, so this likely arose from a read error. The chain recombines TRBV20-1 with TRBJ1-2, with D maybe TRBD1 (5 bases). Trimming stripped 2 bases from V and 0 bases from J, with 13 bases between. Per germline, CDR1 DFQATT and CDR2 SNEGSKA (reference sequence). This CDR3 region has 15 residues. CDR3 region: CSARRGRRANYGYTI. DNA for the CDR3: TGCAGTGCTAGAAGGGGTCGGAGAGCTAACTATGGCTACACCATC.

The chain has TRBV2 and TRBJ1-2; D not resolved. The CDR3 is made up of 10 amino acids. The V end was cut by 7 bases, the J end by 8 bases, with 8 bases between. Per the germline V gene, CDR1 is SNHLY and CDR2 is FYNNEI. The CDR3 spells CASKQSGYTF. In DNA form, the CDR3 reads TGTGCCAGCAAACAGAGCGGCTACACCTTC.

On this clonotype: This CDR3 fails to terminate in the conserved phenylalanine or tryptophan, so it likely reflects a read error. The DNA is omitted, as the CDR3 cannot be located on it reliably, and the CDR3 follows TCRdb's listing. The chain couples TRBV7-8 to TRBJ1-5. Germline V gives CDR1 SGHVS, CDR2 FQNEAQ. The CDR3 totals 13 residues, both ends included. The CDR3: CASSLAGDQATQY.

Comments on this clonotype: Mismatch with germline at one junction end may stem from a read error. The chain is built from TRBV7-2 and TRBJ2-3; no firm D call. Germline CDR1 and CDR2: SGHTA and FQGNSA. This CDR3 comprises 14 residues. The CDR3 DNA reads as TGTGCCAGCAGCGTAGGCGAATGGCTCGCCTACGAGCAGTTT. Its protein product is CASSVGEWLAYEQF. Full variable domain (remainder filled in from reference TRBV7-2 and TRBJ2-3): GAGVSQSPSNKVTEKGKDVELRCDPISGHTALYWYRQSLGQGLEFLIYFQGNSAPDKSGLPSDRFSAERTGGSVSTLTIQRTQQEDSAVYLCASSVGEWLAYEQFGPGTRLTVL.

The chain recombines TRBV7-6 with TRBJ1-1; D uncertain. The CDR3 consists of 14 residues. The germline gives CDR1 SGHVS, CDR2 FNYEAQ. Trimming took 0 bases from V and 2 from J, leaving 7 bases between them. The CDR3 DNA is TGTGCCAGCAGCTTAGCTCCGGGAAACACTGAAGCTTTCTTT. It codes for CASSLAPGNTEAFF.

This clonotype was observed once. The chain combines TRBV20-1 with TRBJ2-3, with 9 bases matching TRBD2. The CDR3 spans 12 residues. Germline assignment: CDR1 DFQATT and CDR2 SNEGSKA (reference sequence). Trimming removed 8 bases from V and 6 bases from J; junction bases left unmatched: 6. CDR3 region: CSQKRGVDTQYF. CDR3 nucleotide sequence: TGCAGTCAGAAGCGGGGGGTTGATACGCAGTATTTT.

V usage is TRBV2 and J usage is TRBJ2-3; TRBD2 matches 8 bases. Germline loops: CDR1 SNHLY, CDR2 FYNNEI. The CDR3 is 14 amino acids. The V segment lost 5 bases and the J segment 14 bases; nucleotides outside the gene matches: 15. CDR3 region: CASSYAGGPDTLYF. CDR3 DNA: TGTGCCAGCAGTTATGCGGGAGGTCCCGATACGTTGTATTTT.

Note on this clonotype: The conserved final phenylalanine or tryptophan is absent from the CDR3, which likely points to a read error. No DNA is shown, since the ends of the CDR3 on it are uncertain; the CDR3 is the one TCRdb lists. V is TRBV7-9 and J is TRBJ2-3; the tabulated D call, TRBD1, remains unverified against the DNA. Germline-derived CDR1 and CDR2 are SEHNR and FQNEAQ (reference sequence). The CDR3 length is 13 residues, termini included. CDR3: CASGVAGSYRPNV.

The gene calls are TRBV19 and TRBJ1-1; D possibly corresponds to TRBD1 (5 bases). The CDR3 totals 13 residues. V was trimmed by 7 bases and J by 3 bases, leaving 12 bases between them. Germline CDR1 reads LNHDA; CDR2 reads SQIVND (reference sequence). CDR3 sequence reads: CASIGTNDTEAFF. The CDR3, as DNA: TGTGCCAGTATCGGGACTAACGACACTGAAGCTTTCTTT.

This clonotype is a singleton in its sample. In DNA, the CDR3 is TGTGCCATCAGACAATTGACGAGGGGCTACACCTTC. Amino acids: CAIRQLTRGYTF. The V call is TRBV10-3, the J call TRBJ1-2; the D is unclear. The CDR3 is 12 amino acids. Per the germline V gene, CDR1 is ENHRY and CDR2 is SYGVKD. V lost 6 bases and J 8 bases, leaving 13 bases between the germline ends.

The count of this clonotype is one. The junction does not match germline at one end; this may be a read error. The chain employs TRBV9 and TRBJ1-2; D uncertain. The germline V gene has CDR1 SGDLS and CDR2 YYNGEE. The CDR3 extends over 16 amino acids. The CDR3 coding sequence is TGTACCAGCAGCGTAGGTGAGTCAGGAGAGAACTATGGCTACACCTTC. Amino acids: CTSSVGESGENYGYTF.

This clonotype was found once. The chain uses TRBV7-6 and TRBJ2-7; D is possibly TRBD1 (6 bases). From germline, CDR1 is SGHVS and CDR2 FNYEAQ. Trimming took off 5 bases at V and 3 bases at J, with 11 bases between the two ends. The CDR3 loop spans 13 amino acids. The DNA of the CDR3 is TGTGCCAGCAGCCCGGACAGAAACTACGAGCAGTACTTC. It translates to CASSPDRNYEQYF.